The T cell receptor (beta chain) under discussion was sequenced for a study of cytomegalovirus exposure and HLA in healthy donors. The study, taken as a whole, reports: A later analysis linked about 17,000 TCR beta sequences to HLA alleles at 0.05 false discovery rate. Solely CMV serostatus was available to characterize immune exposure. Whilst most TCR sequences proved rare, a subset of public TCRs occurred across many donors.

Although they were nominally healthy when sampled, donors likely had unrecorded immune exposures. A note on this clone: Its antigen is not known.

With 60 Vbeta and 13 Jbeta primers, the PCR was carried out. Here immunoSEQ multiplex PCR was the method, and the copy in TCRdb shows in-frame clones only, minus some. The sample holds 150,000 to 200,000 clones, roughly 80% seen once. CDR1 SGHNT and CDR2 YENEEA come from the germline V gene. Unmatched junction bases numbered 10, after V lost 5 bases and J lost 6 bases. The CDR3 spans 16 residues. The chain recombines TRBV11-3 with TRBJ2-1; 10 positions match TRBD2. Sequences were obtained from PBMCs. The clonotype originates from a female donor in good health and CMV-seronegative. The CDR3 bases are TGTGCCAGCAGCACATCACCGGGACTAGCGACCAATGAGCAGTTCTTC. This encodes CASSTSPGLATNEQFF.